These 20 T cell receptor beta chains originate from one sample sequenced in a study of blood T cell repertoires in COVID-19. Generated by immunoSEQ multiplex PCR, the TCRdb table keeps only in-frame clones and is missing some. The sample consists of around 310,000 clones, around nine tenths of them appearing once. The sample comprised peripheral blood. Every receptor here comes from a woman aged 55-69 years with acute or convalescent COVID-19.

The rearrangement uses TRBV27 and TRBJ2-1; TRBD2 matches at 13 bases. The CDR3 loop spans 22 amino acids. Germline V gene sequence: CDR1 MNHEY, CDR2 SMNVEV (reference sequence). J was trimmed by 3 bases and V by 1 base; bases with no gene match: 18. The CDR3 here is CASSLFRPLLAGGSLGYNEQFF. CDR3 sequence (DNA): TGTGCCAGCAGTTTATTCCGACCCCTACTAGCGGGGGGGTCTCTGGGCTACAATGAGCAGTTCTTC.

The chain couples TRBV7-9 to TRBJ1-2; D possibly corresponds to TRBD1 (5 bases). V was trimmed by 0 bases and J by 0 bases, leaving 14 bases between them. This CDR3 has 17 amino acids. Germline values: CDR1 SEHNR, CDR2 FQNEAQ (reference sequence). CDR3 amino acids: CASSLAGWGRTNYGYTF. The CDR3 nucleotides read TGTGCCAGCAGCTTAGCAGGATGGGGCAGAACTAACTATGGCTACACCTTC.

The J gene is TRBJ1-2, the V gene TRBV27, with 10 bases lining up with TRBD1. The CDR3 totals 23 residues. Per germline, CDR1 MNHEY and CDR2 SMNVEV (reference sequence). The junction had 35 bases not matched to a gene; V was cut back by 8 bases and J by 5 bases. CDR3 residues: CASRRLGLNKAVTLWGQGYGYTF. The CDR3 DNA reads TGTGCCAGCCGCCGATTGGGTCTGAACAAAGCTGTAACATTGTGGGGACAGGGGTATGGCTACACCTTC.

The V and J genes are TRBV7-6 and TRBJ2-2, with a tentative D call TRBD1 (6 bases). V was trimmed by 4 bases and J by 5 bases, leaving 14 bases between them. Germline V gene sequence: CDR1 SGHVS, CDR2 FNYEAQ. The CDR3 length is 15 residues. CDR3 protein: CASSSGVRGTGELFF. The CDR3 coding sequence is TGTGCCAGCAGCTCAGGGGTTAGAGGGACCGGGGAGCTGTTTTTT.

For this clone: The identical CDR3 is also encoded by other nucleotide sequences in the sample. The chain carries TRBV28 and TRBJ1-1; TRBD1 matches at 8 bases. Trimming took 4 bases from V and 1 from J; bases not matched to a gene: 2. Germline V CDR1 and CDR2: MDHEN, SYDVKM. This CDR3 has 14 residues. CDR3 amino acids: CASSSTGENTEAFF. The CDR3 DNA reads as TGTGCCAGCAGTTCGACAGGGGAGAACACTGAAGCTTTCTTT.

This rearrangement joins TRBV6-2 or TRBV6-3 to TRBJ2-1, with 10 bases that match TRBD2. J gave up 0 bases and V 4 bases, and 9 bases lay outside the gene matches. The CDR3 covers 18 residues. From germline, CDR1 is MNHEY and CDR2 SVGEGT. The CDR3 reads CASSWVAGGPSSYNEQFF. DNA of the CDR3: TGTGCCAGCAGTTGGGTAGCGGGGGGCCCTAGCTCCTACAATGAGCAGTTCTTC.

The CDR3 DNA reads as TGCGCCAGCAGCCAGGTGGACACGTTGAACACTGAAGCTTTCTTT. Translation: CASSQVDTLNTEAFF. The chain carries TRBV4-3 and TRBJ1-1; TRBD1 is a possible D gene (5 bases). CDR1 is LGHNA and CDR2 is YSLEER in the germline V gene. The V and J ends lost 3 bases and 0 bases respectively, with 11 bases between them. This CDR3 has 15 residues.

CDR3: CASSLGNPGGGRETQYF. In DNA form, the CDR3 reads TGTGCCAGCAGCTTAGGAAACCCAGGGGGCGGCAGAGAGACCCAGTACTTC. The V gene is TRBV7-3, the J gene TRBJ2-5, with 8 nucleotides matching TRBD1. This CDR3 spans 17 amino acids. J was trimmed by 4 bases and V by 2 bases; bases with no gene match: 12. CDR1 is SGHTA, CDR2 FQGTGA, per germline.

This clone was picked up one time. CDR3 in DNA: TGTGCCAGCACGTCTACCGGGGAGCTGTTTTTT. The encoded protein is CASTSTGELFF. The V gene is TRBV12-3 or TRBV12-4, the J gene TRBJ2-2; no clear D gene. CDR3 size: 11 residues. Trimming stripped 7 bases from V and 5 bases from J, with 5 bases between.

The gene calls are TRBV9 and TRBJ2-2; TRBD2 is a possible D gene (6 bases). The CDR3 has 16 amino acids. Trimming removed 3 bases at V and 6 bases at J, with 18 bases between. From germline, CDR1 is SGDLS and CDR2 YYNGEE. CDR3 sequence reads: CASSAEGSGKAGELFF. CDR3 coding DNA: TGTGCCAGCAGCGCCGAGGGTAGCGGCAAAGCCGGGGAGCTGTTTTTT.

This clone was picked up a small number of times. V and J are TRBV9 and TRBJ1-6, with unresolved D. This CDR3 is 15 amino acids long. V was pared by 0 bases and J by 9 bases, with 13 bases between. Germline CDR1 and CDR2: SGDLS and YYNGEE. Here the CDR3 DNA reads TGTGCCAGCAGCGTAGGGCAGGCTTTCGTTTCACCCCTCCACTTT. Translating it yields CASSVGQAFVSPLHF.

This chain joins TRBV5-1 and TRBJ1-1, with 9 nucleotides matching TRBD1. Germline-derived CDR1 and CDR2 are SGHRS and YFSETQ. This CDR3 region has 15 residues. J was trimmed by 4 bases and V by 4 bases; bases with no gene match: 8. The CDR3 reads CASSAGQGWGTEAFF. Here the CDR3 DNA reads TGCGCCAGCAGCGCGGGACAGGGCTGGGGCACTGAAGCTTTCTTT. Together with reference TRBV5-1 and TRBJ1-1, the CDR3 gives the full variable domain: KAGVTQTPRYLIKTRGQQVTLSCSPISGHRSVSWYQQTPGQGLQFLFEYFSETQRNKGNFPGRFSGRQFSNSRSEMNVSTLELGDSALYLCASSAGQGWGTEAFFGQGTRLTVV.

The chain uses TRBV30 and TRBJ2-3; TRBD2 matches at 7 bases. CDR1 GTSNPN and CDR2 SVGIG come from the germline V gene (reference sequence). Trimming removed 4 bases from V and 5 bases from J; junction bases left unmatched: 9. The length of the CDR3 is 14 residues. For the CDR3, the DNA is TGTGCCTGGACACCGTGGGCGGGAGTAGATACGCAGTATTTT. Residues: CAWTPWAGVDTQYF.

The chain links TRBV28 to TRBJ2-7; 8 positions agree with TRBD2. This CDR3 contains 15 residues. The V gene end was trimmed by 6 bases and the J gene end by 1 base; junction bases not matched to a gene: 8. Germline V CDR1 and CDR2: MDHEN, SYDVKM. CDR3 bases: TGTGCCAGCAGAGGGGAGCGGGAGCTATCCTACGAGCAGTACTTC. This sequence encodes CASRGERELSYEQYF.

This chain uses TRBV19 with TRBJ1-5, with a possible D match to TRBD1 (6 bases). Trimming shortened V by 1 base and J by 2 bases, and 18 bases separated the two germline ends. CDR1 and CDR2 from the germline V gene are LNHDA and SQIVND (reference sequence). The CDR3 is made up of 18 amino acids. This CDR3 is CASSIGGSRGAGNQPQHF. The CDR3 bases are TGTGCCAGTAGTATAGGGGGCTCCAGGGGAGCAGGCAATCAGCCCCAGCATTTT.

The genes are TRBV28 and TRBJ2-7; 8 bases align to TRBD2. CDR1 and CDR2 from the germline V gene are MDHEN and SYDVKM. V trimming: 6 bases; J trimming: 5 bases; junction bases outside the gene matches: 9. CDR3 length equals 14 residues. The CDR3 DNA follows: TGTGCCAGCAGCTCCGATCGGACTAGCCACGAGCAGTACTTC. Translating it yields CASSSDRTSHEQYF.

This chain uses TRBV29-1 with TRBJ2-3; 7 bases match TRBD1. The CDR3 is 14 amino acids. V gave up 8 bases and J gave up 2 bases; unmatched junction bases: 10. CDR1 and CDR2 (germline): SQVTM, ANQGSEA. The CDR3 DNA sequence: TGCAGCTTCAGCAGGGGGTCCCACACAGATACGCAGTATTTT. Its protein is CSFSRGSHTDTQYF.

This clone was counted only a few times. The J gene is TRBJ1-1, the V gene TRBV21-1; the table calls TRBD1, which could not be checked here. TRBV21-1 is tagged as a pseudogene. The CDR3 extends over 13 amino acids. CDR3 DNA: TGTGCCAGCAGCGACAGGATGAACACTGAAGCTTTCTTT. Its translation: CASSDRMNTEAFF.

The chain uses TRBV3-1 (or the pseudogene TRBV3-2) and TRBJ2-1, with 8 bases aligning to TRBD1. The V gene's germline CDR1 is LGHDT and CDR2 YNNKEL (reference sequence). After removal of 4 bases from V and 3 bases from J, the junction contained 5 bases not matched to a gene. The CDR3 spans 15 residues. DNA of the CDR3: TGTGCCAGCAGCCCCGGGACAGGAGTCTACAATGAGCAGTTCTTC. It yields the protein CASSPGTGVYNEQFF.

This clone was seen only a few times. The V gene is TRBV9, the J gene TRBJ1-6; TRBD1 might be the D (6 bases). Germline loops: CDR1 SGDLS, CDR2 YYNGEE. Trimming left V 5 bases short and J 5 bases short, with 14 bases between. This CDR3 contains 15 residues. CDR3 sequence: CASSSPGQNNSPLHF. The CDR3, as DNA: TGTGCCAGCAGTTCACCGGGACAAAATAATTCACCCCTCCACTTT.